The rows below give T cell receptor beta chains drawn from one sample of a study of T cell responses to AZD1222 COVID-19 vaccine. The data were produced by immunoSEQ multiplex PCR, yet TCRdb's version contains in-frame clones alone and is incomplete. The data contain around 180,000 clones, around 93% of them seen just once; the ten biggest clones take up roughly 9.2%. The specimen was peripheral blood, collected on day 0 of AZD1222 vaccination. These receptors originate from an adult in good health. CDR3s include the opening cysteine and the closing phenylalanine or tryptophan. Fields, in order: clone size, V gene, J gene, D gene, CDR3 DNA, CDR3 protein. A D gene is named only where the DNA matches it firmly. Only some rows state a clone size, as once, few, many or a class for expanded clones.

>few|TRBV10-2|TRBJ2-2|TRBD1
TGCGCCAGCACCCATGGGACAGGGGCGAACACCGGGGAGCTGTTTTTT
CASTHGTGANTGELFF
>-|TRBV18|TRBJ1-4|TRBD1
TGTGCCAGCTCATACGACAGGGGGCTGGATGAAAAACTGTTTTTT
CASSYDRGLDEKLFF
>once|TRBV19|TRBJ2-2|-
TGTGCCAGTAGTCCTCCTTCCGGGGCCTACGCCGGGGAGCTGTTTTTT
CASSPPSGAYAGELFF
>-|TRBV5-4|TRBJ2-3|-
TGTGCCAGCAGCCCCCGGTTGGAGGCCCGTACAGATACGCAGTATTTT
CASSPRLEARTDTQYF
>-|TRBV5-1|TRBJ1-5|-
TGCGCCAGCAGCCCAGCAGGTAATCAGCCCCAGCATTTT
CASSPAGNQPQHF
>-|TRBV10-3|TRBJ1-5|-
TGTGCCATCAGTGAACTAGGGAGTCAGCCCCAGCATTTT
CAISELGSQPQHF
>-|TRBV5-1|TRBJ1-1|-
TGCGCCAGCAGCAGGGACGGCATGAACGGTGAAGCTTTCTTT
CASSRDGMNGEAFF
>-|TRBV5-1|TRBJ2-3|TRBD2
TGCGCCAGCAGCTTACTAGCGGGAACAGATACGCAGTATTTT
CASSLLAGTDTQYF
>-|TRBV5-6|TRBJ1-5|-
TGTGCCAGCAGCCCGTCGGACAGCTATAGCAATCAGCCCCAGCATTTT
CASSPSDSYSNQPQHF
>-|TRBV4-1|TRBJ1-1|-
TGCGCCAGCAGCCAAGCCGGGGGGGGCACTGAAGCTTTCTTT
CASSQAGGGTEAFF
>-|TRBV19|TRBJ2-1|TRBD2
TGTGCCAGTAGTCCCGGGACTAAACCCAATGAGCAGTTCTTC
CASSPGTKPNEQFF
>-|TRBV5-6|TRBJ2-7|-
TGTGCCCCCTGGGGAACCTTAGTGGCTTACGAGCAGTACTTC
CAPWGTLVAYEQYF
>-|TRBV4-1|TRBJ1-1|-
TGCGCCAGCAGCCAAGTAGCCGGAGTTAACACTGAAGCTTTCTTT
CASSQVAGVNTEAFF
>-|TRBV9|TRBJ2-2|TRBD2
TGTGCCAGCAGCGTAGCTTTGGGGCGGGAGGGCCTAACCGGGGAGCTGTTTTTT
CASSVALGREGLTGELFF
>-|TRBV14|TRBJ2-7|-
TGTGCCAGCAGCCAAGCTAGAGCCTACGAGCAGTACTTC
CASSQARAYEQYF
>-|TRBV29-1|TRBJ2-1|TRBD1
TGCAGCGGTACCGGGACAGAAGACGCCTACAATGAGCAGTTCTTC
CSGTGTEDAYNEQFF
>-|TRBV5-6|TRBJ1-1|TRBD1
TGTGCCAGCAGCCCCCTTAGGACAGGGGGCACTGAAGCTTTCTTT
CASSPLRTGGTEAFF
>-|TRBV5-6|TRBJ2-7|-
TGTGCCAGCAGCCCAGGGCGGGGTCCCGCCTACGAGCAGTACTTC
CASSPGRGPAYEQYF
>-|TRBV6-6|TRBJ2-5|-
TGTGCCAGCAGTACTGGACTGATTAAAGAGACCCAGTACTTC
CASSTGLIKETQYF
>-|TRBV30|TRBJ2-1|TRBD2
TGTGCCTGGGACACTAGCGGCACCTACAATGAGCAGTTCTTC
CAWDTSGTYNEQFF
>-|TRBV5-1|TRBJ2-2|-
TGCGCCAGCAGCTTGGCCCGGCGGGGGGAGCTGTTTTTT
CASSLARRGELFF
>-|TRBV11-2|TRBJ2-4|TRBD2
TGTGCCAGCAGCCCCAACCCCCTAGCGGGAATAGCCAAAAACATTCAGTACTTC
CASSPNPLAGIAKNIQYF
>-|TRBV6-5|TRBJ1-6|-
TGTGCCAGCACGCAGGGGCATAATTCACCCCTCCACTTT
CASTQGHNSPLHF
>-|TRBV7-9|TRBJ2-7|-
TGTGCCAGCAGCTTAGAACAGTACTCCTACGAGCAGTACTTC
CASSLEQYSYEQYF
>-|TRBV28|TRBJ2-1|TRBD2
TGTGCCAGCAGCGTGGGGGGGATAAGCTCCTACAATGAGCAGTTCTTC
CASSVGGISSYNEQFF
>once|TRBV29-1|TRBJ2-1|TRBD1
TGCAGCGCCGGAGGCGGGACAGGGGCCTACAATGAGCAGTTCTTC
CSAGGGTGAYNEQFF
>-|TRBV12-3/TRBV12-4|TRBJ2-1|-
TGTGCCAGCACCTGGACTTCATACAATGAGCAGTTCTTC
CASTWTSYNEQFF
>-|TRBV19|TRBJ1-5|-
TGTGCCAGTAGTACAGAAATGGGCAATCAGCCCCAGCATTTT
CASSTEMGNQPQHF
>-|TRBV27|TRBJ2-7|-
TGTGCCAGCAGTTTATCGCCGGGCCTGGCCTACGAGCAGTACTTC
CASSLSPGLAYEQYF
>-|TRBV27|TRBJ2-7|TRBD1
TGTGCCAGCAGATCAACAGGGGGAAACTACGAGCAGTACTTC
CASRSTGGNYEQYF
>-|TRBV18|TRBJ1-1|-
TGTGCCAGCTCACCCAAGAGCGGAATGAACACTGAAGCTTTCTTT
CASSPKSGMNTEAFF
>-|TRBV19|TRBJ1-2|-
TGTGCCAGTAGTACTCGGACTGTCTCCACCTTC
CASSTRTVSTF
>-|TRBV19|TRBJ2-7|TRBD2
TGTGCCAGTAGTATCAGCTCTAGCGGGAGGGTCTACGAGCAGTACTTC
CASSISSSGRVYEQYF
>-|TRBV11-3|TRBJ2-7|-
TGTGCCAGCAGCTTAGAGGGTTCAGCCTACGAGCAGTACTTC
CASSLEGSAYEQYF
>-|TRBV6-1|TRBJ1-2|TRBD1
TGTGCCAGCAGTGGGACAGGTGGTAGTTTTCGAAACTATGGCTACACCTTC
CASSGTGGSFRNYGYTF
>-|TRBV19|TRBJ2-7|TRBD1
TGTGCCAGTAGTAGCCAGGGGGCCACGTTCATCGAGCAGTACTTC
CASSSQGATFIEQYF
>few|TRBV6-6|TRBJ1-4|-
TGTGCCAGCAGTTACTCGAAGCCAGGGAGGGATGAAAAACTGTTTTTT
CASSYSKPGRDEKLFF
>-|TRBV28|TRBJ1-6|TRBD1
TGTGCCAGCAGACCCGGGACAGGGTATTCACCCCTCCACTTT
CASRPGTGYSPLHF
>-|TRBV19|TRBJ1-1|-
TGTGCCAGTAGTATAGGTGGGTTAATGAACACTGAAGCTTTCTTT
CASSIGGLMNTEAFF
>-|TRBV7-9|TRBJ2-7|TRBD2
TGTGCCAGCAGCTTGGCGGGAGGGCCTGGATACGAGCAGTACTTC
CASSLAGGPGYEQYF
>-|TRBV14|TRBJ2-7|-
TGTGCCAGCAGCCAAACCGGGCGAGCCTACGAGCAGTACTTC
CASSQTGRAYEQYF
>-|TRBV6-5|TRBJ1-6|TRBD1
TGTGCCAGCAGTTTGGGTCAGGGGGCCATACCCCTCCACTTT
CASSLGQGAIPLHF
>-|TRBV25-1|TRBJ1-6|-
TGTGCCAGCAGTGAATACGGGCTCCGTAATTATAATTCACCCCTCCACTTT
CASSEYGLRNYNSPLHF